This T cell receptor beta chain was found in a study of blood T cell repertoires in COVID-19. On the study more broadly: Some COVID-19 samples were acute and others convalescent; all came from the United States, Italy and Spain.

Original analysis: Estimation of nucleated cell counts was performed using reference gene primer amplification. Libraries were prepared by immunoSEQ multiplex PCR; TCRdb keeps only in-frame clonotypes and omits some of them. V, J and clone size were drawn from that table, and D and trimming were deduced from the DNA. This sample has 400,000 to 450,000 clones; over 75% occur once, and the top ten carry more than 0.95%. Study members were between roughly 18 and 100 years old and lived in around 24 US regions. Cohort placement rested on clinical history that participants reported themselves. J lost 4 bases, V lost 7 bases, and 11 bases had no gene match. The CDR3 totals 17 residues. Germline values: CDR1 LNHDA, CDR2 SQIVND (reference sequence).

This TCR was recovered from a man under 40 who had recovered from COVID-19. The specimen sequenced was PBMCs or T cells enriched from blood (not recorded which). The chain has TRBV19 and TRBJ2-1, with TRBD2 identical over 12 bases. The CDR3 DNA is TGTGCCAGTACCTCACCTGGACTAGCGGGACTATACAATGAGCAGTTCTTC. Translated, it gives CASTSPGLAGLYNEQFF.